This entry lists 32 T cell receptor beta chains sequenced from one sample in a study of beta chain features in type 1 diabetes (dated by TCRdb to between 2018 and 2020). Study-wide conclusions, independent of this receptor: Type 1 diabetes patients showed a moderate but significant shortening of TCRB CDR3 length in all four CD4+ subsets.

No antigen has been identified for these receptors. To prepare the library, the immunoSEQ multiplex PCR assay was applied. All of the isolated RNA was reverse transcribed with the High Capacity cDNA Reverse Transcription Kit, so expressed TCRB transcripts were sequenced. The immuneACCESS repertoire file appears here via TCRdb, limited to in-frame rearrangements. These files lack a portion of the clones; in checked studies, under half of the deficit traces to unresolved V genes, and the cause of the others is not known. Recorded for this sample are a few hundred thousand clones; 8% to 10% of them occurred a single time. About 0.64% of the sample rests with the top ten. Sequencing was performed on central memory CD4+ T cells from blood. These TCRs come from a man aged 25 to 40 with type 1 diabetes.

The V and J genes are TRBV7-9 and TRBJ1-1; TRBD1 agrees at 7 bases. The germline V gene encodes CDR1 SEHNR and CDR2 FQNEAQ (reference sequence). This CDR3 is built from 13 residues. The V gene end was trimmed by 7 bases and the J gene end by 10 bases; junction bases not matched to a gene: 12. CDR3 nucleotide sequence: TGTGCCAGCAACGCACCGTCCGACAGGGTAGCTTTCTTT. Encoded protein: CASNAPSDRVAFF.

The rearrangement links TRBV5-4 to TRBJ2-1, with D maybe TRBD2 (6 bases). This CDR3 has 15 residues. The germline gives CDR1 SGHNT, CDR2 YYREEE (reference sequence). With 5 bases removed from V and 3 bases from J, the gap between germline ends came to 15 bases. The CDR3 reads CASSRRDSIYNEQFF. For the CDR3, the DNA is TGTGCCAGCAGTCGCCGGGACTCGATCTACAATGAGCAGTTCTTC.

This clone was found a few times. The rearrangement links TRBV25-1 to TRBJ2-5, with TRBD2 matching 9 bases. CDR3 size: 14 residues. The germline gives CDR1 MGHDK, CDR2 SYGVNS. Trimming cost V 2 bases and J 5 bases; bases outside gene matches: 3. The CDR3 DNA is TGTGCCAGCAGTGAAGGAGCGGGAGGCGAGACCCAGTACTTC. This translates into CASSEGAGGETQYF.

This clone has only a few counts. The chain employs TRBV7-9 and TRBJ1-2, with 7 nucleotides matching TRBD1. The junction had 8 bases not matched to a gene; V was cut back by 6 bases and J by 4 bases. Germline CDR1 SEHNR, CDR2 FQNEAQ (reference sequence). CDR3 length: 14 amino acids. Here the CDR3 reads CASSYRGQGYGYTF. CDR3 sequence (DNA): TGTGCCAGCAGTTACAGGGGACAAGGCTATGGCTACACCTTC.

There are many counts of this clone. The chain links TRBV27 to TRBJ1-2, with 10 bases lining up with TRBD1. The V gene end was trimmed by 5 bases and the J gene end by 5 bases; junction bases not matched to a gene: 11. CDR1 is MNHEY and CDR2 is SMNVEV in the germline V gene (reference sequence). The CDR3 totals 16 residues. CDR3 sequence reads: CASSPKPPGQGYGYTF. CDR3 nucleotides: TGTGCCAGCAGTCCTAAACCCCCGGGACAGGGGTATGGCTACACCTTC.

This clone was observed many times. The CDR3 DNA reads as TGTGCCAGCAGCTTAGAACTAGCGGGACTGTCCCACAATGAGCAGTTCTTC. It translates to CASSLELAGLSHNEQFF. This rearrangement joins TRBV7-2 to TRBJ2-1, with 10 bases fitting TRBD2. The CDR3 extends over 17 amino acids. The junction had 8 bases not matched to a gene; V was cut back by 1 base and J by 5 bases. Germline lookup yields CDR1 SGHTA and CDR2 FQGNSA.

The chain joins TRBV7-9 to TRBJ2-1, with 8 bases aligning to TRBD2. The CDR3 contains 14 residues. J was trimmed by 2 bases and V by 5 bases; bases with no gene match: 2. The germline gives CDR1 SEHNR, CDR2 FQNEAQ (reference sequence). The DNA of the CDR3 is TGTGCCAGCAGCATTAGCGGGGCCTACAATGAGCAGTTCTTC. Translation: CASSISGAYNEQFF.

In its sample, this clone was seen a few times. No DNA is shown, since the ends of the CDR3 on it are uncertain; the CDR3 is the one TCRdb lists. The chain carries TRBV29-1 and TRBJ1-2; TRBD1, the D gene given by the table, was not confirmed from the DNA. Germline V gene data show CDR1 as SQVTM and CDR2 as ANQGSEA. The CDR3 is 13 amino acids long, termini counted. CDR3 loop: CSVDVGQGIVITF.

This CDR3 is CASSWGEYNEQFF. As DNA, the CDR3 is TGTGCCAGCAGCTGGGGTGAATACAATGAGCAGTTCTTC. V is TRBV11-3 and J is TRBJ2-1; no reliable D call. Trimming removed 4 bases from V and 4 bases from J, with 8 bases in between. The germline CDR1 and CDR2 sequences are SGHNT and YENEEA. The CDR3 consists of 13 residues. Together with reference TRBV11-3 and TRBJ2-1, the CDR3 gives the full variable domain: EAGVVQSPRYKIIEKKQPVAFWCNPISGHNTLYWYLQNLGQGPELLIRYENEEAVDDSQLPKDRFSAERLKGVDSTLKIQPAELGDSAVYLCASSWGEYNEQFFGPGTRLTVL.

A few counts support this clone. The chain links TRBV7-7 to TRBJ2-1; 7 positions match TRBD2. CDR3 length: 15 amino acids. Germline CDR1 is SSHAT and CDR2 is FNYEAQ (reference sequence). Trimming at V came to 1 base and at J to 9 bases, leaving 9 bases not matched to a gene. This CDR3 reads CASSLGGRGSAEQFF. The CDR3 DNA reads TGTGCCAGCAGCTTAGGAGGGAGGGGTTCGGCTGAGCAGTTCTTC.

The chain joins TRBV10-2 to TRBJ1-4; D unclear. Germline V gene lookup returns CDR1 WSHSY and CDR2 SAAADI. There are 12 residues in the CDR3. V was trimmed by 4 bases and J by 6 bases, leaving 6 bases between them. In DNA form, the CDR3 reads TGCGCCAGCAGTGCCTCCGATGAAAAACTGTTTTTT. Translating gives CASSASDEKLFF.

This clone was picked up many times. The chain employs TRBV25-1 and TRBJ1-3; a weak D match, TRBD1 (5 bases). V lost 5 bases, J lost 0 bases, and 11 bases lay in between. CDR1 and CDR2 (germline): MGHDK, SYGVNS. The CDR3 runs to 15 residues. The CDR3 DNA reads TGTGCCAGCAGTACGCCCGGGACCTCTGGAAACACCATATATTTT. Amino acids: CASSTPGTSGNTIYF. The whole variable domain, filled in from reference TRBV25-1 and TRBJ1-3, reads EADIYQTPRYLVIGTGKKITLECSQTMGHDKMYWYQQDPGMELHLIHYSYGVNSTEKGDLSSESTVSRIRTEHFPLTLESARPSHTSQYLCASSTPGTSGNTIYFGEGSWLTVV.

This clone has a handful of counts. The rearrangement joins TRBV5-4 to TRBJ1-4; perhaps TRBD1 as D (6 bases). The length of the CDR3 is 14 residues. V gave up 2 bases and J gave up 7 bases, with 12 bases separating them. Germline V gene data show CDR1 as SGHNT and CDR2 as YYREEE (reference sequence). CDR3: CASSLPGHPEKLFF. CDR3 sequence (DNA): TGTGCCAGCAGCTTACCGGGACACCCTGAAAAACTGTTTTTT.

The chain employs TRBV29-1 and TRBJ1-2; 10 bases are a match to TRBD1. CDR3 length: 14 residues. Trimming took 7 bases from V and 5 from J; bases not matched to a gene: 10. The V gene's germline CDR1 is SQVTM and CDR2 ANQGSEA. In DNA form, the CDR3 reads TGCAGCGCCGGGACAGGGGCCTCTCAGTATGGCTACACCTTC. Amino acids: CSAGTGASQYGYTF.

This clone was detected a few times. V gene TRBV11-3 combines with J gene TRBJ2-7; the D gene could be TRBD1 or TRBD2 (5 bases each). The V gene's germline CDR1 is SGHNT and CDR2 YENEEA. This CDR3 has 17 amino acids. V lost 4 bases to trimming and J lost 2 bases, with 21 bases between them. CDR3 bases: TGTGCCAGCAGCTCGACGACGTGGGGGTTGTTCACCTACGAGCAGTACTTC. It translates to CASSSTTWGLFTYEQYF.

The rearrangement uses TRBV27 and TRBJ1-5; D remains unclear. Trimming cost V 2 bases and J 0 bases, with 5 bases left between them. The germline V gene has CDR1 MNHEY and CDR2 SMNVEV (reference sequence). The CDR3 length is 14 residues. The CDR3 sequence: CASSLRYSNQPQHF. The CDR3, as DNA: TGTGCCAGCAGTTTAAGGTATAGCAATCAGCCCCAGCATTTT.

This clone has only a few counts. V usage is TRBV14 and J usage is TRBJ2-7; D is ambiguous. The V gene's germline CDR1 is SGHDN and CDR2 FVKESK. The V gene lost 3 bases and the J gene lost 3 bases, with 9 bases spanning the gap. The CDR3 loop spans 13 amino acids. The CDR3 region has the DNA TGTGCCAGCAGCCAGGTGGTCCTCTACGAGCAGTACTTC. This gives the protein CASSQVVLYEQYF. Full variable domain (missing parts from reference TRBV14 and TRBJ2-7): EAGVTQFPSHSVIEKGQTVTLRCDPISGHDNLYWYRRVMGKEIKFLLHFVKESKQDESGMPNNRFLAERTGGTYSTLKVQPAELEDSGVYFCASSQVVLYEQYFGPGTRLTVT.

The table lists this clone with a few counts. The chain links TRBV2 to TRBJ2-2, with 7 bases that match TRBD1. The CDR3 extends over 13 amino acids. In germline, CDR1 is SNHLY, CDR2 FYNNEI. Losses at the gene ends were 5 bases for V and 13 bases for J; bases not matched to a gene: 10. For the CDR3, the DNA is TGTGCCAGCAGTCCTACAAAAGGGACAGCGCTGTTTTTT. Encoded protein: CASSPTKGTALFF.

The chain carries TRBV7-3 and TRBJ2-5, with D possibly called TRBD1 or TRBD2 (6 bases each). Per germline, CDR1 SGHTA and CDR2 FQGTGA. V lost 2 bases and J 2 bases, leaving 12 bases between the germline ends. The CDR3 sequence is 15 residues long. The CDR3 spells CASSLGGGHQETQYF. CDR3 sequence (DNA): TGTGCCAGCAGCTTAGGAGGGGGGCATCAAGAGACCCAGTACTTC.

A few counts support this clone. The CDR3, as DNA: TGCGCCAGCAGTGCCACAGGGAGCTATGAAAAACTGTTTTTT. Its protein product is CASSATGSYEKLFF. V usage is TRBV10-2 and J usage is TRBJ1-4; D is perhaps TRBD1 (6 bases). The ends were cut back, 4 bases at V and 6 bases at J, with 12 bases in the middle. CDR1 and CDR2 from the germline V gene are WSHSY and SAAADI. The CDR3 is 14 amino acids.

This clone showed up just a few times. The chain links TRBV10-2 to TRBJ1-2; no definite D call. The CDR3 sequence is 13 residues long. Germline loops: CDR1 WSHSY, CDR2 SAAADI. Trimming removed 0 bases from V and 2 bases from J, with 4 bases in between. CDR3 DNA: TGCGCCAGCAGTGAGTCCGGCAACTATGGCTACACCTTC. This encodes CASSESGNYGYTF.

In this sample, this clone turned up many times. V gene TRBV28 combines with J gene TRBJ2-3; 11 positions agree with TRBD2. With V trimmed by 6 bases and J by 4 bases, 3 bases remained unmatched. Per the germline V gene, CDR1 is MDHEN and CDR2 is SYDVKM. CDR3 length: 14 amino acids. The CDR3 spells CASRGLAVADTQYF. The CDR3 bases are TGTGCCAGCAGGGGACTAGCGGTCGCAGATACGCAGTATTTT.

Many counts were recorded for this clone. The genes are TRBV4-3 and TRBJ2-2; D not certain. The CDR3 runs to 14 residues. V was clipped by 0 bases and J by 7 bases, with 9 bases between them. Germline-derived CDR1 and CDR2 are LGHNA and YSLEER. CDR3 in DNA: TGCGCCAGCAGCCAAGATCCAGTTGACGGGGAGCTGTTTTTT. It codes for CASSQDPVDGELFF.

This clone came up many times. The chain carries TRBV4-1 and TRBJ2-1; 8 bases agree with TRBD2. V dropped 1 base and J dropped 8; count of bases not matched to a gene: 7. Per germline, CDR1 MGHRA and CDR2 YSYEKL. This CDR3 spans 15 amino acids. This CDR3 is CASSQAAGAVDEQFF. The CDR3 nucleotides are TGCGCCAGCAGCCAAGCAGCGGGAGCGGTTGATGAGCAGTTCTTC.

This clone was recorded a few times. The gene calls are TRBV7-2 and TRBJ2-5, with 9 nucleotides matching TRBD1. In germline, CDR1 is SGHTA, CDR2 FQGNSA. V was clipped by 6 bases and J by 0 bases; unmatched bases: 11. CDR3 length equals 17 residues. The CDR3 DNA reads as TGTGCCAGCAGTTACCCAAGGACAGGGGCCGACCAAGAGACCCAGTACTTC. This encodes CASSYPRTGADQETQYF.

This clone has more than one count but fewer than ten. CDR3 residues: CASSEGGSSYEQYF. In DNA, the CDR3 is TGTGCCAGCAGTGAGGGGGGATCCTCCTACGAGCAGTACTTC. V gene TRBV6-1 combines with J gene TRBJ2-7; D perhaps matches TRBD2 (6 bases). CDR1 MNHNS and CDR2 SASEGT come from the germline V gene. The CDR3 spans 14 residues. Deletions cut 3 bases from V and 0 bases from J, with 9 bases between.

This clone was seen at least ten times. Distinct nucleotide sequences in the sample also encode this CDR3. The CDR3 coding sequence is TGTGCCAGCAGTCAGACAGGGAACTACGAGCAGTACTTC. Its protein product is CASSQTGNYEQYF. The V and J genes are TRBV28 and TRBJ2-7; 7 bases fit TRBD1. Trimming cost V 5 bases and J 3 bases; bases outside gene matches: 4. Germline V gives CDR1 MDHEN, CDR2 SYDVKM. The CDR3 is 13 residues long.

J is TRBJ1-2 and V is TRBV27, with 7 bases matching TRBD1. From germline, CDR1 is MNHEY and CDR2 SMNVEV (reference sequence). J lost 6 bases, V lost 5 bases, and 9 bases had no gene match. The CDR3 is 14 amino acids. The CDR3 loop reads CASSRLTGVHGYTF. The DNA for the CDR3 is TGTGCCAGCAGTCGACTAACAGGGGTCCATGGCTACACCTTC.

The gene calls are TRBV28 and TRBJ1-5; a weak D match, TRBD1 (6 bases). CDR3 size: 15 residues. V lost 7 bases, J lost 4 bases, and 17 bases lay in between. Germline assignment: CDR1 MDHEN and CDR2 SYDVKM. CDR3 protein: CASIPGGLANQPQHF. The CDR3 bases are TGTGCCAGCATCCCGGGGGGGCTAGCAAATCAGCCCCAGCATTTT. The variable domain in full, completed from reference TRBV28 and TRBJ1-5, reads DVKVTQSSRYLVKRTGEKVFLECVQDMDHENMFWYRQDPGLGLRLIYFSYDVKMKEKGDIPEGYSVSREKKERFSLILESASTNQTSMYLCASIPGGLANQPQHFGDGTRLSIL.

At least ten counts were recorded for this clone. The V call is TRBV2, the J call TRBJ2-1; no clear D gene. V lost 0 bases and J lost 5, with 8 bases in between. This CDR3 is built from 14 residues. Germline V gene lookup returns CDR1 SNHLY and CDR2 FYNNEI. The CDR3: CASSEALGNNEQFF. The CDR3 DNA follows: TGTGCCAGCAGTGAAGCGTTAGGGAACAATGAGCAGTTCTTC.

The chain uses TRBV9 and TRBJ2-7; D gene unclear. V shed 4 bases and J shed 5 bases, with 13 bases lying between them. Germline values: CDR1 SGDLS, CDR2 YYNGEE. The CDR3 covers 13 residues. The chain's CDR3 is CASSLLSWDEQYF. CDR3 nucleotide sequence: TGTGCCAGCAGCTTACTGTCCTGGGACGAGCAGTACTTC. Full variable domain (rest looked up from reference TRBV9 and TRBJ2-7): DSGVTQTPKHLITATGQRVTLRCSPRSGDLSVYWYQQSLDQGLQFLIQYYNGEERAKGNILERFSAQQFPDLHSELNLSSLELGDSALYFCASSLLSWDEQYFGPGTRLTVT.

This chain joins TRBV2 and TRBJ1-5, with a possible D match to TRBD1 (6 bases). Germline CDR1 SNHLY, CDR2 FYNNEI. This CDR3 is built from 12 residues. The V end was cut by 5 bases, the J end by 9 bases, with 11 bases between. The CDR3 spells CASSSGVRPQHF. The CDR3, as DNA: TGTGCCAGCAGTTCAGGGGTTCGGCCCCAGCATTTT.